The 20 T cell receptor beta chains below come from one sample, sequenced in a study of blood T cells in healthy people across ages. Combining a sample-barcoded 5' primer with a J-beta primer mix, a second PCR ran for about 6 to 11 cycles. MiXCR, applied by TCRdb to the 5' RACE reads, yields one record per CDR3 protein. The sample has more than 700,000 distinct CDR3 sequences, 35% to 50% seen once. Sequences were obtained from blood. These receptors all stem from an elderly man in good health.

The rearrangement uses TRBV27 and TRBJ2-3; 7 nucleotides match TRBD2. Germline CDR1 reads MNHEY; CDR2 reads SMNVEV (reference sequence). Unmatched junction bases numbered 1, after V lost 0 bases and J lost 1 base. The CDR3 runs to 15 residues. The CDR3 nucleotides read TGTGCCAGCAGTTTATCTACTAGCGGCACAGATACGCAGTATTTT. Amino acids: CASSLSTSGTDTQYF.

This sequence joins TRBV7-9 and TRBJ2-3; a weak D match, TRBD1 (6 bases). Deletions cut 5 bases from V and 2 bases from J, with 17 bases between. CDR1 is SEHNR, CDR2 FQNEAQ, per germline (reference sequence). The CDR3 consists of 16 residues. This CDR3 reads CASSAKQGWATDTQYF. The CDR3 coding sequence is TGTGCCAGCAGCGCGAAACAGGGTTGGGCCACAGATACGCAGTATTTT.

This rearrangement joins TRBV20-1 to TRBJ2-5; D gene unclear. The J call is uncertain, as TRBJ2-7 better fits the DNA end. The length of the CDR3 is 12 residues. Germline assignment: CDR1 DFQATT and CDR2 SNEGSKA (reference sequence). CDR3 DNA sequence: TGCAGTGCTTACTATGTGCCTTACGAGCAGTACTTC. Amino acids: CSAYYVPYEQYF.

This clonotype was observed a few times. The CDR3 here is CASSLASRAGYEQYF. The DNA of the CDR3 is TGTGCCAGCAGCTTAGCGAGTAGGGCGGGCTACGAGCAGTACTTC. This chain joins TRBV7-2 and TRBJ2-7, with D maybe TRBD2 (5 bases). CDR1 is SGHTA, CDR2 FQGNSA, per germline. V shed 0 bases and J shed 3 bases, with 12 bases lying between them. The CDR3 totals 15 residues.

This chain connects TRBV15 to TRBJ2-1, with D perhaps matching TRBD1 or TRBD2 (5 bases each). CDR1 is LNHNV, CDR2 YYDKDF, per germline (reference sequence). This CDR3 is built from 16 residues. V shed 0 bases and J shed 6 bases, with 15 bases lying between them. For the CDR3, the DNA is TGTGCCACCAGCAGAGATGGGGACCACTCTATCAATGAGCAGTTCTTC. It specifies CATSRDGDHSINEQFF.

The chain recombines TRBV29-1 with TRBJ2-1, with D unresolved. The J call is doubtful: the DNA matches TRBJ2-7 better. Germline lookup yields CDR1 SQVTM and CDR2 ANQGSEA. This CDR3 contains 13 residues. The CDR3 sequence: CSVESAKGHEQYF. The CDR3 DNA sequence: TGCAGCGTTGAAAGCGCGAAAGGCCACGAGCAGTACTTC.

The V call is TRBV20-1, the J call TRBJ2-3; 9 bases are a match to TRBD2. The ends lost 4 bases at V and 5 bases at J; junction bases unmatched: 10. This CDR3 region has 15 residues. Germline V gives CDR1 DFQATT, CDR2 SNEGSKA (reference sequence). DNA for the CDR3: TGCAGTGCTAATAGCGGGAGAGGTGCTGGAGATACGCAGTATTTT. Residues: CSANSGRGAGDTQYF.

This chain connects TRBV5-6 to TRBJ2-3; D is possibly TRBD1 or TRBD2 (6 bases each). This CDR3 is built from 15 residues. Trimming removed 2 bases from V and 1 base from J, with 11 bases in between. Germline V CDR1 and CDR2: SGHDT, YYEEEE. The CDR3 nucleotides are TGTGCCAGCAGCTTCTGGGGGGCCGGCACAGATACGCAGTATTTT. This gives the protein CASSFWGAGTDTQYF.

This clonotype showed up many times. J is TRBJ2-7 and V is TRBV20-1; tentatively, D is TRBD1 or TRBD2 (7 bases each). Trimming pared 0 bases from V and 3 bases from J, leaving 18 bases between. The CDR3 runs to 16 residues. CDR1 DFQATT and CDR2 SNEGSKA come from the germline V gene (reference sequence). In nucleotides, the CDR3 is TGCAGTGCTAGAGATGGAGACAGGGAGGGTTTCTACGAGCAGTACTTC. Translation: CSARDGDREGFYEQYF.

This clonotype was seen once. The CDR3 loop reads CASSTGTSGHNEQFF. The CDR3 DNA sequence: TGTGCCAGCAGTACCGGGACTAGCGGCCACAATGAGCAGTTCTTC. The gene calls are TRBV27 and TRBJ2-1, with TRBD2 identical over 11 bases. The CDR3 sequence is 15 residues long. Unmatched junction bases numbered 5, after V lost 5 bases and J lost 5 bases. The germline V gene encodes CDR1 MNHEY and CDR2 SMNVEV (reference sequence).

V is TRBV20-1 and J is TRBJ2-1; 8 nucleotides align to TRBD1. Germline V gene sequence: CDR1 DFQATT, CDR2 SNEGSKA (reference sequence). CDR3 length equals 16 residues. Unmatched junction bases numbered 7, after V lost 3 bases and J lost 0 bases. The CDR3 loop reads CSASTPQGASYNEQFF. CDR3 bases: TGCAGTGCTAGTACGCCCCAGGGGGCCTCCTACAATGAGCAGTTCTTC.

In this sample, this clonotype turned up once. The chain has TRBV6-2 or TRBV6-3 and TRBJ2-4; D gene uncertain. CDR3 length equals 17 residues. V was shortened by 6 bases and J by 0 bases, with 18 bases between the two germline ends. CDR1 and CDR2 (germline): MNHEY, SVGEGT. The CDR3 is CASSPRVVSLAKNIQYF. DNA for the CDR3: TGTGCCAGCAGCCCTCGAGTCGTTTCGCTAGCCAAAAACATTCAGTACTTC.

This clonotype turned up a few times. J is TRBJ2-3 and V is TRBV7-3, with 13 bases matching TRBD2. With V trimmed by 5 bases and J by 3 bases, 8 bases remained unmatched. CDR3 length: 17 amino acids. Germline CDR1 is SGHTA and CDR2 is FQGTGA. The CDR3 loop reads CASSLGLAGVSTDTQYF. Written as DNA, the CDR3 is TGTGCCAGCAGCCTCGGACTAGCGGGAGTGTCGACAGATACGCAGTATTTT.

The CDR3 protein is CASSPQGLRYQYF. CDR3 DNA: TGTGCCAGCAGTCCACAGGGTCTACGATATCAGTACTTC. The chain employs TRBV27 and TRBJ2-7, with D possibly being TRBD1 (6 bases). This CDR3 comprises 13 residues. With 5 bases removed from V and 10 bases from J, the gap between germline ends came to 18 bases. CDR1 is MNHEY and CDR2 is SMNVEV in the germline V gene (reference sequence).

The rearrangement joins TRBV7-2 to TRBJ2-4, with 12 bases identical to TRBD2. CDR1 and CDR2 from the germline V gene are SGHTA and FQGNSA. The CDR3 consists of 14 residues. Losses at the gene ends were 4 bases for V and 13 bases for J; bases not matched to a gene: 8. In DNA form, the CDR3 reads TGTGCCAGCAGCTACACTAGCGGGGGGTCTGAGCAGTACTTC. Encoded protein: CASSYTSGGSEQYF.

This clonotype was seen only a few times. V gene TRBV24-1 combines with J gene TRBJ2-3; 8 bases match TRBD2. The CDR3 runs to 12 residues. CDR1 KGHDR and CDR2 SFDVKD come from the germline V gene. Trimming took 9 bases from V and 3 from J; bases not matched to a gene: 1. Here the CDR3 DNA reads TGTGCCACCGCGGGAGGAACAGATACGCAGTATTTT. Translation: CATAGGTDTQYF.

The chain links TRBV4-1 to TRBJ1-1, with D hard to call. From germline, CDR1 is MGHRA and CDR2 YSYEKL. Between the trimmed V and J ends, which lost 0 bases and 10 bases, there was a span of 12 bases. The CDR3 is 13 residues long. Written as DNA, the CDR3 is TGCGCCAGCAGCCAAGATGCTCAAGCTGGAGCTTTCTTT. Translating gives CASSQDAQAGAFF.

As DNA, the CDR3 is TGTGCCTGGCAGCCGACTAGCGGGCATCGCGAGCAGTACTTC. It codes for CAWQPTSGHREQYF. The chain combines TRBV30 with TRBJ2-5; 10 bases line up with TRBD2. The DNA end is a closer match to TRBJ2-7, so the J assignment may be wrong. The CDR3 contains 14 residues. CDR1 GTSNPN and CDR2 SVGIG come from the germline V gene (reference sequence).

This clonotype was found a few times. CDR3 nucleotides: TGCGCCAGCAGTGAAACAGGACCGGATACGCAGTATTTT. Its protein is CASSETGPDTQYF. The chain combines TRBV10-1 with TRBJ2-3; perhaps TRBD1 as D (5 bases). The V end was cut by 3 bases, the J end by 6 bases, with 10 bases between. The CDR3 has 13 residues. Germline CDR1 WNHNN, CDR2 SYGVQD (reference sequence).

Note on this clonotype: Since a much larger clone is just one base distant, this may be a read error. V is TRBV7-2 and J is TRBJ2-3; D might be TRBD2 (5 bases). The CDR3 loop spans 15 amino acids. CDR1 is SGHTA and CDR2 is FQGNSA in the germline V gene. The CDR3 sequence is CASSFEGLASDTRYF. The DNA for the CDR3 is TGTGCCAGCAGCTTCGAGGGCCTAGCCTCAGATACGCGGTATTTT.